This T cell receptor (beta chain) was obtained from a study of T cell responses to AZD1222 COVID-19 vaccine. Study results and caveats: Per reports, nearly half of all spike-specific TCRs target regions that are unmutated in variants.

Worth noting for this clone: Its antigen is currently unknown.

This table comes from immunoSEQ multiplex PCR, and its TCRdb copy is limited to in-frame clones, with some not included. The top ten hold over 35% of the sample, which has 90,000 to 110,000 clones, roughly nine tenths seen once. Trimming removed 2 bases from V and 0 bases from J, with 10 bases in between. CDR3 length equals 15 residues. The germline V gene has CDR1 SGHNT and CDR2 YYREEE (reference sequence). The sample was peripheral blood, taken 28 days after the second AZD1222 dose. V gene TRBV5-4 combines with J gene TRBJ2-3, with D unresolved. This sequence was found in an adult who received the AZD1222 COVID-19 vaccine. The CDR3 protein is CASSLEELSTDTQYF. As DNA, the CDR3 is TGTGCCAGCAGCTTAGAGGAGTTAAGCACAGATACGCAGTATTTT.